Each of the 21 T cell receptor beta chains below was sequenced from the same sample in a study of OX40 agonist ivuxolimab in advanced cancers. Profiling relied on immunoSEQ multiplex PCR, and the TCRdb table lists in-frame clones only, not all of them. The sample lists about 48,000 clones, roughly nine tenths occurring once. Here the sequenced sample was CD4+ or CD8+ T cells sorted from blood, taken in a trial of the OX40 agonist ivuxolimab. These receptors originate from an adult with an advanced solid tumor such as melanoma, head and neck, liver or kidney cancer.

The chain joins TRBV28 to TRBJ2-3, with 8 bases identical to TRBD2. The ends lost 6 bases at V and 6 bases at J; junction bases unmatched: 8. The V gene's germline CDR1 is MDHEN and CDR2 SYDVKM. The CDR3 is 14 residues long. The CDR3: CASRGVAGWDTQYF. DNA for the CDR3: TGTGCCAGCAGGGGGGTAGCGGGATGGGATACGCAGTATTTT.

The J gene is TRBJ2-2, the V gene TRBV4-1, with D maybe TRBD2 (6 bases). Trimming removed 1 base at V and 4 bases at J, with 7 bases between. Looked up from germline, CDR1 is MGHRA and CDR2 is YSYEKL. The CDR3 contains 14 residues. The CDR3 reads CASSQGRATGELFF. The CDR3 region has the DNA TGCGCCAGCAGCCAAGGGAGGGCCACCGGGGAGCTGTTTTTT.

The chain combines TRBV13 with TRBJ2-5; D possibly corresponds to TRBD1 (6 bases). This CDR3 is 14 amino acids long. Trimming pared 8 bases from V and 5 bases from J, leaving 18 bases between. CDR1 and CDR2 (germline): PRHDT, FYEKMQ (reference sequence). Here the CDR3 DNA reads TGTGCCAGCGGGCCTTCTGAAAGGGGGGAGACCCAGTACTTC. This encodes CASGPSERGETQYF.

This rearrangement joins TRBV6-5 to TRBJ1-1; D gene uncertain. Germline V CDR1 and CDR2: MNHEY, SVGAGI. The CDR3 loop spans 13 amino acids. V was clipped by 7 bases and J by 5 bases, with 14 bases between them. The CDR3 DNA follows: TGTGCCAGCAAAGCCGGGATAACTACTGAAGCTTTCTTT. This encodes CASKAGITTEAFF.

CDR3 in amino acids: CASSFQGLGNQPQHF. DNA of the CDR3: TGTGCCAGCAGCTTTCAGGGACTGGGCAATCAGCCCCAGCATTTT. The rearrangement uses TRBV5-4 and TRBJ1-5, with a possible D match to TRBD1 (5 bases). There are 15 residues in the CDR3. Trimming left V 2 bases short and J 2 bases short, with 11 bases between. Per germline, CDR1 SGHNT and CDR2 YYREEE (reference sequence). The full variable domain, with the rest looked up from reference TRBV5-4 and TRBJ1-5, is ETGVTQSPTHLIKTRGQQVTLRCSSQSGHNTVSWYQQALGQGPQFIFQYYREEENGRGNFPPRFSGLQFPNYSSELNVNALELDDSALYLCASSFQGLGNQPQHFGDGTRLSIL.

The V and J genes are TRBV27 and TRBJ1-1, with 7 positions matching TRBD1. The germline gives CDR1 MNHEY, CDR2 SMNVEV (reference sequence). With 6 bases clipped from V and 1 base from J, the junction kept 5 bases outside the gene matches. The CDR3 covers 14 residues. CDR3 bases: TGTGCCAGCAGACCCCGACAGGGGAACACTGAAGCTTTCTTT. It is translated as CASRPRQGNTEAFF.

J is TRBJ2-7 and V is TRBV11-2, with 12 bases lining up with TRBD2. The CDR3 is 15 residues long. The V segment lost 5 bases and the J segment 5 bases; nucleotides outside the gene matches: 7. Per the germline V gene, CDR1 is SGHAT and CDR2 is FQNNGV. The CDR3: CASSPSRTSGNEQYF. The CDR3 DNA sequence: TGTGCCAGCAGCCCGAGCCGGACTAGCGGGAACGAGCAGTACTTC.

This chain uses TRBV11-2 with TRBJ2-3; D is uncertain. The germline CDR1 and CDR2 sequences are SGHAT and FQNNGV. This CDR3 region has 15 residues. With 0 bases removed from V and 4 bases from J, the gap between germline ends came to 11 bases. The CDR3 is CASSLEAPGADTQYF. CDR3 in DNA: TGTGCCAGCAGCTTAGAGGCGCCGGGCGCAGATACGCAGTATTTT.

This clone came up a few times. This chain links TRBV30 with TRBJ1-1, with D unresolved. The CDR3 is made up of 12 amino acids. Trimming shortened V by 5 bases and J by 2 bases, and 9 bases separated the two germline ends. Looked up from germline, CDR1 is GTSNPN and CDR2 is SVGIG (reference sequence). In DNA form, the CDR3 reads TGTGCCTGGGAAGGAGGAAACACTGAAGCTTTCTTT. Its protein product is CAWEGGNTEAFF.

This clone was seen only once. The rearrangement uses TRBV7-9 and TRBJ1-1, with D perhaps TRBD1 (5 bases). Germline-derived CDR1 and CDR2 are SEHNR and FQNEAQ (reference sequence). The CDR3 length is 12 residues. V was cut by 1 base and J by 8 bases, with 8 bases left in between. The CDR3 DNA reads TGTGCCAGCAGCTTAGGGGGCAGCGAAGCTTTCTTT. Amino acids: CASSLGGSEAFF.

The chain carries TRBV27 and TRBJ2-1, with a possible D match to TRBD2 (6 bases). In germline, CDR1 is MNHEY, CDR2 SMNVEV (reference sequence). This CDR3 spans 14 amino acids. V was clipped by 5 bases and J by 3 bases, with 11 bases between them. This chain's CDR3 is CASSSGLGYNEQFF. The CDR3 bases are TGTGCCAGCAGTAGCGGGTTGGGCTACAATGAGCAGTTCTTC.

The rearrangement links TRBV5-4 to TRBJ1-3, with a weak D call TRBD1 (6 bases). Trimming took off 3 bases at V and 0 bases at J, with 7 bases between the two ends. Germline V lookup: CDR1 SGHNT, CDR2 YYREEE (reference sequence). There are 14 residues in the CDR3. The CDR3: CASSSDSSGNTIYF. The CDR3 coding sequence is TGTGCCAGCAGCTCGGACAGCTCTGGAAACACCATATATTTT.

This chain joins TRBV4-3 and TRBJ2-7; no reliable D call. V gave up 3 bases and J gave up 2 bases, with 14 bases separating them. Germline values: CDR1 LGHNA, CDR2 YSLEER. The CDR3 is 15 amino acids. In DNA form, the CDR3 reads TGCGCCAGCAGCCACACTTATACTGAGCCCTACGAGCAGTACTTC. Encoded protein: CASSHTYTEPYEQYF.

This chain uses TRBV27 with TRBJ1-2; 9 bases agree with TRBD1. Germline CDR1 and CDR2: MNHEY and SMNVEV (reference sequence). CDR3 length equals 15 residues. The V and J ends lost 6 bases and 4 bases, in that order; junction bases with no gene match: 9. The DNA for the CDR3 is TGTGCCAGCAGCTACGATACAGGGGGCGGCTATGGCTACACCTTC. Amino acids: CASSYDTGGGYGYTF.

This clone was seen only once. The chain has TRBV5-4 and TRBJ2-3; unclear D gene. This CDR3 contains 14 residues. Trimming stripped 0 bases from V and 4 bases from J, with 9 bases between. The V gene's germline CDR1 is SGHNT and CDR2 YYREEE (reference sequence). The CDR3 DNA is TGTGCCAGCAGCTTGGAGGGATCTGCAGATACGCAGTATTTT. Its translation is CASSLEGSADTQYF. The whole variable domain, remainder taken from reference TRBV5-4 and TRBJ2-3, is ETGVTQSPTHLIKTRGQQVTLRCSSQSGHNTVSWYQQALGQGPQFIFQYYREEENGRGNFPPRFSGLQFPNYSSELNVNALELDDSALYLCASSLEGSADTQYFGPGTRLTVL.

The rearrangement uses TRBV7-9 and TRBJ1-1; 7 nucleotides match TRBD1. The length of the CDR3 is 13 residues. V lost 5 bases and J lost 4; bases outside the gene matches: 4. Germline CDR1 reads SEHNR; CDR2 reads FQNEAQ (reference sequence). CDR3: CASSPQGGTEAFF. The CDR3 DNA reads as TGTGCCAGCAGCCCCCAGGGGGGCACTGAAGCTTTCTTT.

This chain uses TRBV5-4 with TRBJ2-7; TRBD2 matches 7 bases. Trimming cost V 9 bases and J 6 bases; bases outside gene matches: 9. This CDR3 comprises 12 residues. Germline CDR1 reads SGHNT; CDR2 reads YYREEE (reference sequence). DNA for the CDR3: TGTGCCACGACGGGGGGAGTAGGCGAGCAGTACTTC. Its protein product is CATTGGVGEQYF. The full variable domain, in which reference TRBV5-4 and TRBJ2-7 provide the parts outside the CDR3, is ETGVTQSPTHLIKTRGQQVTLRCSSQSGHNTVSWYQQALGQGPQFIFQYYREEENGRGNFPPRFSGLQFPNYSSELNVNALELDDSALYLCATTGGVGEQYFGPGTRLTVT.

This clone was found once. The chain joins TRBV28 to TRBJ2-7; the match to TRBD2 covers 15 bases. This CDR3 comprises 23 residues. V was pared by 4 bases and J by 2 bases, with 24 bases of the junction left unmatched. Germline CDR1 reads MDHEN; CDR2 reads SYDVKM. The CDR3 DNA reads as TGTGCCAGCAGTTCTCAAACGGACAGGGGGCGAGGGACTAGCGGGAGGCTGGCCTACGAGCAGTACTTC. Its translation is CASSSQTDRGRGTSGRLAYEQYF.

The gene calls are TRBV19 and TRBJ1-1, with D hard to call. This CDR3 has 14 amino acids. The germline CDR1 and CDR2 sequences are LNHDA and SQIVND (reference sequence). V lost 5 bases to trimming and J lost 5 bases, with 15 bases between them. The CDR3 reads CASSPSVERTEAFF. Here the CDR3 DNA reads TGTGCCAGTAGTCCCTCCGTCGAGCGGACTGAAGCTTTCTTT.

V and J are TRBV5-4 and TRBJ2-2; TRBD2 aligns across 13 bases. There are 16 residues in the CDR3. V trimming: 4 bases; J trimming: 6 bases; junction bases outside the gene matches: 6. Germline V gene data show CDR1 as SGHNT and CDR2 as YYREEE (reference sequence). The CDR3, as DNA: TGTGCCAGCAGCATAGGACTAGCGGGAGCCCCCGGGGAGCTGTTTTTT. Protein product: CASSIGLAGAPGELFF.

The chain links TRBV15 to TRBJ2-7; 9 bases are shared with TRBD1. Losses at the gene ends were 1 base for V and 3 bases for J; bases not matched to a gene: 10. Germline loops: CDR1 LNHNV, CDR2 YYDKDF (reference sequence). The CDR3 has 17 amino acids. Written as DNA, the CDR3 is TGTGCCACCAGCAGAGGGCGACCGGACAGGGGCATCTACGAGCAGTACGTC. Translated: CATSRGRPDRGIYEQYV.